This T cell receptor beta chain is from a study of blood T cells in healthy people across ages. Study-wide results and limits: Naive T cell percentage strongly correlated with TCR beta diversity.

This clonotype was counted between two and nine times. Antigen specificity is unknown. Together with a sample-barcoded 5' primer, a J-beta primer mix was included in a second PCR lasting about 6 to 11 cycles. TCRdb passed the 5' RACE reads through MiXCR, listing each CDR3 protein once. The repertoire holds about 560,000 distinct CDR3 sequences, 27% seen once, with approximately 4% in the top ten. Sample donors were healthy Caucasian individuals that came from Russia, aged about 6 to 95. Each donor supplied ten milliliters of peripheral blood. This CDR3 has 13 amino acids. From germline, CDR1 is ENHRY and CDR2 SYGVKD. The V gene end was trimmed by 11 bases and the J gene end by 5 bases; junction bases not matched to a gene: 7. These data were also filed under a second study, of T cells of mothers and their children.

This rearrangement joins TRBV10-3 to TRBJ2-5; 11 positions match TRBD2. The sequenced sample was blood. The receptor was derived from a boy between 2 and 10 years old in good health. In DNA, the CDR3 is TGTGCCGGTAGCGGGGGGGCCGGGGAGACCCAGTACTTC. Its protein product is CAGSGGAGETQYF.